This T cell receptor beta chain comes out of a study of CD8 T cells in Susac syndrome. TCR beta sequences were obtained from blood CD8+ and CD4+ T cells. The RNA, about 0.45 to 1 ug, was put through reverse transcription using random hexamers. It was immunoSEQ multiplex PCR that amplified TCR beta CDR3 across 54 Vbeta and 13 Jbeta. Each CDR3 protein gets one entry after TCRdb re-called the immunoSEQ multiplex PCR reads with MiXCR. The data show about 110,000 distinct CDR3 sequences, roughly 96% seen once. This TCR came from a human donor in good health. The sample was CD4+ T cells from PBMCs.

The CDR3 here is CASSQSILSYEQYF. The CDR3 DNA follows: TGCGCCAGCAGTCAATCCATCCTCTCCTACGAGCAGTACTTC. The J gene is TRBJ2-7, the V gene TRBV23-1; no reliable D call. TRBV23-1 is marked as an open reading frame, function uncertain. Trimming pared 0 bases from V and 0 bases from J, leaving 6 bases between. This CDR3 region has 14 residues.